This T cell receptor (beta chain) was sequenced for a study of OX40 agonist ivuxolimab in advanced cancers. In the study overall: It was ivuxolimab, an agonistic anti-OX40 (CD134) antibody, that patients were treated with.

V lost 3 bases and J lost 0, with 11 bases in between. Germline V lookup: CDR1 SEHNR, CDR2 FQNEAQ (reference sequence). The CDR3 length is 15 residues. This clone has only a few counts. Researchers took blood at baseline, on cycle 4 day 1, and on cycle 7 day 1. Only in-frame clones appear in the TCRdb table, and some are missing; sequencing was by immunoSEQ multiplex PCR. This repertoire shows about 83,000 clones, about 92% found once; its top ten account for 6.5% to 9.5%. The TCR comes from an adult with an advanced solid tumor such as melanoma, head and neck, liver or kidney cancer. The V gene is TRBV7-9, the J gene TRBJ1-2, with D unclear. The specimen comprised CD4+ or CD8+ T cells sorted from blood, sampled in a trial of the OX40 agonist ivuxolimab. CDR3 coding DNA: TGTGCCAGCAGCTTTGGCCAGCCAGCTAACTATGGCTACACCTTC. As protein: CASSFGQPANYGYTF. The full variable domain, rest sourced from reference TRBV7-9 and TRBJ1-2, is DTGVSQNPRHKITKRGQNVTFRCDPISEHNRLYWYRQTLGQGPEFLTYFQNEAQLEKSRLLSDRFSAERPKGSFSTLEIQRTEQGDSAMYLCASSFGQPANYGYTFGSGTRLTVV.